Following are 5 T cell receptor beta chains from one sample sequenced in a study of Ad26.COV2.S vaccination and SARS-CoV-2 variants. The data were produced by immunoSEQ multiplex PCR, yet TCRdb's version contains in-frame clones alone and is incomplete. The sample comprises about 140,000 clones, 70% to 90% of which are singletons, and 5% rests with the top ten. The sequencing here drew on peripheral blood, taken after recovery from COVID-19. These receptors all stem from a human donor who had recovered from COVID-19.

The chain has TRBV11-2 and TRBJ2-7, with unresolved D. Germline V gene sequence: CDR1 SGHAT, CDR2 FQNNGV. V lost 1 base and J lost 5, with 9 bases in between. This CDR3 is 13 amino acids long. CDR3 DNA sequence: TGTGCCAGCAGCTTAGTCCAGTGGCACGAGCAGTACTTC. The encoded protein is CASSLVQWHEQYF.

The chain employs TRBV15 and TRBJ2-3; weak D call: TRBD2 (5 bases). The ends were cut back, 0 bases at V and 2 bases at J, with 12 bases in the middle. The CDR3 sequence is 16 residues long. The germline CDR1 and CDR2 sequences are LNHNV and YYDKDF (reference sequence). The CDR3 nucleotides are TGTGCCACCAGCAGAGATTGGACTCCTCTCACAGATACGCAGTATTTT. Translated, it gives CATSRDWTPLTDTQYF.

The gene calls are TRBV27 and TRBJ2-5, with 12 bases matching TRBD1. V lost 5 bases and J lost 3; bases outside the gene matches: 19. Germline values: CDR1 MNHEY, CDR2 SMNVEV (reference sequence). The CDR3 extends over 20 amino acids. In DNA form, the CDR3 reads TGTGCCAGCAGTCATCTTCCATCCTTCCGGGACAGGGGGCGGGAAGAGACCCAGTACTTC. Its translation: CASSHLPSFRDRGREETQYF.

V usage is TRBV27 and J usage is TRBJ1-1, with D maybe TRBD1 (5 bases). Trimming stripped 1 base from V and 0 bases from J, with 15 bases between. CDR3 size: 17 residues. Per the germline V gene, CDR1 is MNHEY and CDR2 is SMNVEV (reference sequence). The CDR3 bases are TGTGCCAGCAGTTTATTCTCGGCAGGGAGAATGAACACTGAAGCTTTCTTT. Amino acids: CASSLFSAGRMNTEAFF.

The chain recombines TRBV7-9 with TRBJ2-7; D gene unclear. Per germline, CDR1 SEHNR and CDR2 FQNEAQ (reference sequence). Trimming removed 5 bases from V and 2 bases from J, with 13 bases in between. The CDR3 is 14 residues long. CDR3 in DNA: TGTGCCAGCAGCCCCAGACGCCCGCCCTACGAGCAGTACTTC. Protein sequence: CASSPRRPPYEQYF.